These 25 T cell receptor beta chains were all obtained from the same sample, sequenced in a study of breast tumors, draining lymph nodes, adjacent tissues. TCRdb re-derived calls from the multiplex PCR reads in MiXCR, one entry per CDR3 protein. The table lists about 130,000 distinct CDR3 sequences, around 20% of them singletons, with over 3% in the top ten. The lymph nodes were axillary draining lymph nodes from breast cancer patients. Sequencing was carried out using axillary lymph node tissue. The source of these receptors is a female donor with breast cancer. Some clones in this sample may be carry-over from other donors' samples.

The rearrangement links TRBV27 to TRBJ2-1; 7 bases align to TRBD2. The CDR3 totals 17 residues. The germline gives CDR1 MNHEY, CDR2 SMNVEV (reference sequence). The junction had 14 bases not matched to a gene; V was cut back by 2 bases and J by 7 bases. The CDR3 sequence is CASSLPRGSNSGNEQFF. CDR3 coding DNA: TGTGCCAGCAGTTTACCGCGGGGGAGTAATTCAGGGAATGAGCAGTTCTTC.

This clonotype was counted ten times or more. This rearrangement joins TRBV9 to TRBJ1-3; D is undetermined. CDR3 length equals 16 residues. V was shortened by 0 bases and J by 0 bases, with 10 bases between the two germline ends. Germline CDR1 reads SGDLS; CDR2 reads YYNGEE. CDR3 nucleotides: TGTGCCAGCAGCGTAGAGGGCAGCCGCTCTGGAAACACCATATATTTT. As protein: CASSVEGSRSGNTIYF.

As for this clonotype: This may stem from a read error, because a much larger clone lies one nucleotide away. The chain recombines TRBV7-3 with TRBJ2-3, with D unclear. The CDR3 is made up of 15 amino acids. Germline CDR1 and CDR2: SGHTA and FQGTGA. V shed 5 bases and J shed 0 bases, with 12 bases lying between them. CDR3 bases: TGTGCCAGCAGCGGCGGACCTACCAGCACAGATACGCAGTATTTT. Translation gives CASSGGPTSTDTQYF.

The genes are TRBV20-1 and TRBJ1-6, with 9 bases lining up with TRBD1. CDR3 length: 15 amino acids. Germline V lookup: CDR1 DFQATT, CDR2 SNEGSKA (reference sequence). The ends lost 3 bases at V and 8 bases at J; junction bases unmatched: 8. CDR3 nucleotides: TGCAGTGCTAGCGATACAGGGGGCTACGATTCACCCCTCCACTTT. Translation: CSASDTGGYDSPLHF.

Many counts were recorded for this clonotype. The gene calls are TRBV5-1 and TRBJ2-1; TRBD2 matches 12 bases. This CDR3 spans 17 amino acids. CDR1 and CDR2 from the germline V gene are SGHRS and YFSETQ. The trim removed 3 bases at V and 7 bases at J, leaving 11 bases unmatched. Here the CDR3 DNA reads TGCGCCAGCAGCTGGACTCTAGCGGGAGGGCCTTCAAATGAGCAGTTCTTC. Translation gives CASSWTLAGGPSNEQFF.

This clonotype occurred many times. The J gene is TRBJ2-5, the V gene TRBV6-5, with D perhaps matching TRBD2 (7 bases). The V gene's germline CDR1 is MNHEY and CDR2 SVGAGI. CDR3 length equals 14 residues. V dropped 2 bases and J dropped 5 bases, with 12 bases sitting between them. Written as DNA, the CDR3 is TGTGCCAGCAGTTACGAGGGGGGGTTGGAGACCCAGTACTTC. The encoded protein is CASSYEGGLETQYF.

About this clonotype itself: This may stem from a read error, because a much larger clone lies one nucleotide away. The chain uses TRBV6-5 and TRBJ1-4; D is uncertain. Germline assignment: CDR1 MNHEY and CDR2 SVGAGI. There are 13 residues in the CDR3. For the CDR3, the DNA is TGTGCCAGCAGTTACAGGCCTAATGAAAAACTGCTTTTT. Encoded protein: CASSYRPNEKLLF.

The rearrangement uses TRBV6-1 and TRBJ2-1, with 10 bases identical to TRBD2. Germline V gene data show CDR1 as MNHNS and CDR2 as SASEGT. V was pared by 3 bases and J by 9 bases, with 14 bases of the junction left unmatched. The CDR3 loop spans 17 amino acids. The chain's CDR3 is CASSDFWASGSAGEQFF. For the CDR3, the DNA is TGTGCCAGCAGTGACTTCTGGGCTAGCGGGAGTGCAGGTGAGCAGTTCTTC.

A word on this clonotype: Possible read error: a much larger clone is one base away. The chain couples TRBV27 to TRBJ1-2, with D perhaps matching TRBD1 (5 bases). CDR1 MNHEY and CDR2 SMNVEV come from the germline V gene (reference sequence). CDR3 length: 11 residues. V gave up 8 bases and J gave up 7 bases, with 11 bases separating them. The CDR3 DNA reads as TGTGCCAGCCACAGGATAGGTGGCTACACCTTC. Translation: CASHRIGGYTF.

The J gene is TRBJ2-1, the V gene TRBV19; D perhaps matches TRBD2 (5 bases). CDR1 is LNHDA, CDR2 SQIVND, per germline (reference sequence). This CDR3 is built from 14 residues. V lost 4 bases, J lost 9 bases, and 16 bases lay in between. The CDR3 loop is CASSKSSAAPEQFF. CDR3 nucleotide sequence: TGTGCCAGTAGTAAATCATCAGCGGCCCCTGAGCAGTTCTTC.

There are a few counts of this clonotype. The gene calls are TRBV6-2 or TRBV6-3 and TRBJ2-1, with D possibly TRBD2 on 5 matching bases. V gave up 1 base and J gave up 2 bases, with 12 bases separating them. CDR3 length: 16 residues. The germline gives CDR1 MNHEY, CDR2 SVGEGT. CDR3 amino acids: CASSYLAGLPYNEQFF. The CDR3 DNA reads as TGTGCCAGCAGTTACTTGGCGGGTCTCCCCTACAATGAGCAGTTCTTC.

In the case of this clonotype: The CDR3 does not end in the conserved phenylalanine or tryptophan, so this is likely a read error. The chain has TRBV29-1 and TRBJ1-2; no clear D gene. CDR1 and CDR2 from the germline V gene are SQVTM and ANQGSEA. Trimming shortened V by 5 bases and J by 1 base, and 2 bases separated the two germline ends. The CDR3 sequence is 10 residues long. In DNA form, the CDR3 reads TGCAGCGTTAATAACTATGGCTACACCACC. Translation gives CSVNNYGYTT.

In this sample, this clonotype turned up many times. V is TRBV7-2 and J is TRBJ2-7, with 8 bases identical to TRBD2. The trim removed 3 bases at V and 5 bases at J, leaving 6 bases unmatched. This CDR3 is built from 14 residues. Germline assignment: CDR1 SGHTA and CDR2 FQGNSA. CDR3 sequence reads: CASSLRLANDEQYF. The DNA for the CDR3 is TGTGCCAGCAGCTTGCGACTAGCGAACGACGAGCAGTACTTC. The full variable domain, rest sourced from reference TRBV7-2 and TRBJ2-7, is GAGVSQSPSNKVTEKGKDVELRCDPISGHTALYWYRQSLGQGLEFLIYFQGNSAPDKSGLPSDRFSAERTGGSVSTLTIQRTQQEDSAVYLCASSLRLANDEQYFGPGTRLTVT.

Note on this clonotype: No conserved phenylalanine or tryptophan is present at the end of the CDR3, so a read error is the likely explanation. CDR3 loop: CSELAYNEQFS. Written as DNA, the CDR3 is TGCAGTGAACTAGCCTACAATGAGCAGTTCTCC. The V and J genes are TRBV20-1 and TRBJ2-1; a weak D match, TRBD2 (5 bases). Trimming took off 7 bases at V and 2 bases at J, with 6 bases between the two ends. The CDR3 runs 11 residues. Germline V lookup: CDR1 DFQATT, CDR2 SNEGSKA (reference sequence).

As for this clonotype: Given a much more abundant clone one base away, this may be a read error. The V and J genes are TRBV7-9 and TRBJ1-2, with D maybe TRBD1 (5 bases). CDR3 length: 15 residues. Germline V gene lookup returns CDR1 SEHNR and CDR2 FQNEAQ (reference sequence). V lost 0 bases and J 6 bases, leaving 14 bases between the germline ends. The CDR3: CASSLAGGAFHGYTF. The CDR3 DNA reads TGTGCCAGCAGCTTAGCGGGGGGTGCGTTCCATGGCTACACCTTC. The full variable domain, in which reference TRBV7-9 and TRBJ1-2 provide the parts outside the CDR3, is DTGVSQNPRHKITKRGQNVTFRCDPISEHNRLYWYRQTLGQGPEFLTYFQNEAQLEKSRLLSDRFSAERPKGSFSTLEIQRTEQGDSAMYLCASSLAGGAFHGYTFGSGTRLTVV.

Ten or more counts support this clonotype. The gene calls are TRBV27 and TRBJ1-4, with a weak D call TRBD1 (6 bases). CDR3 length: 13 residues. V shed 6 bases and J shed 7 bases, with 12 bases lying between them. Germline V gene lookup returns CDR1 MNHEY and CDR2 SMNVEV (reference sequence). The CDR3 nucleotides are TGTGCCAGCAGCGATACAGGGCGTGAAAAACTGTTTTTT. This codes for CASSDTGREKLFF. Variable domain in full (rest from reference TRBV27 and TRBJ1-4): EAQVTQNPRYLITVTGKKLTVTCSQNMNHEYMSWYRQDPGLGLRQIYYSMNVEVTDKGDVPEGYKVSRKEKRNFPLILESPSPNQTSLYFCASSDTGREKLFFGSGTQLSVL.

A remark on this clonotype: A much larger clonotype is one base distant, so this may be a read error. The V gene is TRBV18, the J gene TRBJ1-3; D perhaps matches TRBD1 (6 bases). The germline V gene encodes CDR1 KGHSH and CDR2 LQKENI. The CDR3 totals 16 residues. As DNA, the CDR3 is TGTGCCAGCTCACCACTTGGGGACACCTACAGAAACACCACATATTTT. Amino acids: CASSPLGDTYRNTTYF.

This clonotype came up many times. A read error may account for a junction end that differs from germline. In DNA form, the CDR3 reads TGTGCTAGCAGCTTACGGGTCGGGGAGGCAGATACGCAGTATTTT. Translated, it gives CASSLRVGEADTQYF. J is TRBJ2-3 and V is TRBV7-7; TRBD2 might be the D (6 bases). The CDR3 runs to 15 residues. From germline, CDR1 is SSHAT and CDR2 FNYEAQ (reference sequence).

This clonotype came up many times. V gene TRBV7-8 combines with J gene TRBJ1-3; D possibly corresponds to TRBD1 (5 bases). Trimming removed 2 bases at V and 2 bases at J, with 10 bases between. The CDR3 covers 15 residues. Germline V CDR1 and CDR2: SGHVS, FQNEAQ. Here the CDR3 reads CASSLSQGPGNTIYF. CDR3 DNA: TGTGCCAGCAGCTTATCGCAGGGCCCTGGAAACACCATATATTTT.

This clonotype was observed many times. The chain joins TRBV6-5 to TRBJ2-1, with 7 bases matching TRBD2. J was trimmed by 7 bases and V by 0 bases; bases with no gene match: 6. This CDR3 spans 15 amino acids. CDR1 is MNHEY and CDR2 is SVGAGI in the germline V gene. The CDR3 loop is CASSYSGGVKNEQFF. The CDR3 nucleotides are TGTGCCAGCAGTTACTCGGGGGGGGTAAAGAATGAGCAGTTCTTC.

This clonotype was picked up many times. V is TRBV5-1 and J is TRBJ1-4; D possibly corresponds to TRBD1 (5 bases). V lost 5 bases, J lost 5 bases, and 13 bases lay in between. The germline V gene has CDR1 SGHRS and CDR2 YFSETQ. There are 14 residues in the CDR3. CDR3 loop: CASSSRDANEKLFF. CDR3 in DNA: TGCGCCAGCAGTTCGCGGGACGCCAATGAAAAACTGTTTTTT.

Ten or more counts support this clonotype. The chain recombines TRBV28 with TRBJ2-7; D is unclear. The CDR3 has 13 residues. Germline V gene data show CDR1 as MDHEN and CDR2 as SYDVKM. V lost 3 bases, J lost 4 bases, and 10 bases lay in between. CDR3 residues: CASSFLRTYEQYF. CDR3 DNA sequence: TGTGCCAGCAGTTTTTTACGGACGTACGAGCAGTACTTC.

Turning to this clonotype: This may stem from a read error, because a much larger clone lies one nucleotide away. The chain carries TRBV5-1 and TRBJ2-2; the match to TRBD1 covers 9 bases. The CDR3 covers 16 residues. From germline, CDR1 is SGHRS and CDR2 YFSETQ. The CDR3 loop reads CVSSYAGTGITGELFF. DNA for the CDR3: TGCGTCAGCAGCTACGCCGGGACAGGGATCACCGGGGAGCTGTTTTTT. Drawing the rest from reference TRBV5-1 and TRBJ2-2, the complete variable domain is KAGVTQTPRYLIKTRGQQVTLSCSPISGHRSVSWYQQTPGQGLQFLFEYFSETQRNKGNFPGRFSGRQFSNSRSEMNVSTLELGDSALYLCVSSYAGTGITGELFFGEGSRLTVL.

This clonotype has ten or more counts. The V gene is TRBV11-2, the J gene TRBJ2-2; D possibly uses TRBD1 or TRBD2 (5 bases each). Trimming took 1 base from V and 6 from J, leaving 9 bases between them. The CDR3 spans 14 residues. Germline assignment: CDR1 SGHAT and CDR2 FQNNGV. The chain's CDR3 is CASSLAGPSGELFF. The DNA for the CDR3 is TGTGCCAGCAGCTTAGCGGGGCCCTCCGGGGAGCTGTTTTTT. Filled out from reference TRBV11-2 and TRBJ2-2, the complete variable domain reads EAGVAQSPRYKIIEKRQSVAFWCNPISGHATLYWYQQILGQGPKLLIQFQNNGVVDDSQLPKDRFSAERLKGVDSTLKIQPAKLEDSAVYLCASSLAGPSGELFFGEGSRLTVL.

This clonotype occurred many times. V and J are TRBV20-1 and TRBJ1-5; TRBD1 is a possible D gene (5 bases). CDR3 size: 16 residues. Germline V CDR1 and CDR2: DFQATT, SNEGSKA (reference sequence). V lost 5 bases, J lost 0 bases, and 17 bases lay in between. The CDR3: CSAPTPTENSNQPQHF. The DNA of the CDR3 is TGCAGTGCTCCGACTCCGACAGAGAATAGCAATCAGCCCCAGCATTTT.